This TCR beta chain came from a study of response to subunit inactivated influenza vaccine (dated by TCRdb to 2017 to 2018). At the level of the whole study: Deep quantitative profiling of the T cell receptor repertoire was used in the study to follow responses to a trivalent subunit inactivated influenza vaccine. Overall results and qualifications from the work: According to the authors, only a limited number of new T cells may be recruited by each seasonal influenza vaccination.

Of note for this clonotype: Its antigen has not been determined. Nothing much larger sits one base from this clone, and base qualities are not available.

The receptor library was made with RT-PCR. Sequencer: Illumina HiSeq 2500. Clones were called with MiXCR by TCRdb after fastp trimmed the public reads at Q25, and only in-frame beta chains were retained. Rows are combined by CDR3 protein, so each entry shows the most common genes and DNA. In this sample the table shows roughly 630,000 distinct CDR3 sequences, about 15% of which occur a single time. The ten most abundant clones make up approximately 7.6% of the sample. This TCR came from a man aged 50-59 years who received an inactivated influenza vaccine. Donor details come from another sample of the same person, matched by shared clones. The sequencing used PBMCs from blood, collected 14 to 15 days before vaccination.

Here the CDR3 is given as CASSSGTGHSNQPQHF. The DNA sequence is as follows: TGTGCCAGCAGCTCCGGGACAGGACATAGCAATCAGCCCCAGCATTTT. Rearrangement joined TRBV7-8 to TRBJ1-5; 8 of the junction bases match TRBD1. The CDR3 covers 16 residues, taking in both the cysteine and the phenylalanine. Only the CDR3 DNA is retained, 48 bases long and in frame from the first base. From the germline V gene, CDR1 is SGHVS and CDR2 is FQNEAQ. Relative to germline, V is missing 4 bases and J is missing 0 bases, with 5 bases of the junction outside any gene match.